This TCR beta chain appears in the sequencing data of a study of siplizumab effects on memory and regulatory T cells. Profiling relied on immunoSEQ multiplex PCR, and the TCRdb table lists in-frame clones only, not all of them. The sample has about 91,000 clones; about 96% are singletons. Germline CDR1 is MNHEY and CDR2 is SMNVEV (reference sequence). This CDR3 has 17 amino acids. The V gene lost 2 bases and the J gene lost 4 bases, with 17 bases spanning the gap. The chain uses TRBV27 and TRBJ2-2; TRBD2 might be the D (7 bases). This clonotype was obtained from a human donor in good health. Sequenced: naive CD4+ T cells sorted from blood. The CDR3 DNA sequence: TGTGCCAGCAGTTTAGAAGGGGGGGGGCTAGGCACCGGGGAGCTGTTTTTT. Translated: CASSLEGGGLGTGELFF.